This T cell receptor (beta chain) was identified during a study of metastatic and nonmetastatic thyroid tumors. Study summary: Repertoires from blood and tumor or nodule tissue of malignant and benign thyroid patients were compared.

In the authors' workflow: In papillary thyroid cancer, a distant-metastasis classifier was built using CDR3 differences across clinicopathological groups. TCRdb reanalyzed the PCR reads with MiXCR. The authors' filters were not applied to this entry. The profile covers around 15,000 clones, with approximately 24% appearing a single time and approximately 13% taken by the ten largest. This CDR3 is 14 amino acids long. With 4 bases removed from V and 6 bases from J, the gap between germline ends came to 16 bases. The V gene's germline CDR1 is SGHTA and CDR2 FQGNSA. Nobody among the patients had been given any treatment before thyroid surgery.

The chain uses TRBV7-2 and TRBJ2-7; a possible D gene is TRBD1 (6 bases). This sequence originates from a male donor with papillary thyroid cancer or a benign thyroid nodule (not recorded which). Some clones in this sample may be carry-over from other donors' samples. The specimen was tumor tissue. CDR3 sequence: CASSSRQVLSEQYF. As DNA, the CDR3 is TGTGCCAGCAGCTCGAGACAGGTCCTCTCCGAGCAGTACTTC.